One T cell receptor (beta chain) is described in this entry. The data belong to a study of blood T cell repertoires in COVID-19. About the research overall: Nucleic acid was either cDNA or gDNA, and it came from T cells, B-cell-depleted T cells, or PBMCs.

Germline assignment: CDR1 SEHNR and CDR2 FQNEAQ (reference sequence). The CDR3 length is 14 residues. V lost 1 base, J lost 10 bases, and 11 bases lay in between. Per the authors' pipeline: Amplification of reference gene primers was used by the study to estimate nucleated cell counts. Profiling relied on immunoSEQ multiplex PCR, and the TCRdb table lists in-frame clones only, not all of them. V, J and clone size are those of that table, while D and trimming were read from the DNA. The sample contains about 280,000 clones, more than 75% of which appear only once. The source is a woman aged 30 to 39 who had recovered from COVID-19. Sequencing input: peripheral blood. The rearrangement joins TRBV7-9 to TRBJ1-6; a weak D match, TRBD1 (5 bases). The CDR3 reads CASSLGGLGSPLHF. The CDR3, as DNA: TGTGCCAGCAGCTTAGGGGGACTTGGATCACCCCTCCACTTT.